This T cell receptor (beta chain) was captured by sequencing in a study of blood T cell repertoires in COVID-19. For the study at large: The cDNA or gDNA used as material had been derived from T cells, B-cell-depleted T cells, or PBMCs.

The germline gives CDR1 LGHDT, CDR2 YNNKEL (reference sequence). V trimming: 7 bases; J trimming: 6 bases; junction bases outside the gene matches: 12. The CDR3 spans 14 residues. Authors' analysis steps: The assay estimated nucleated cells by amplifying reference gene primers. Libraries were prepared by immunoSEQ multiplex PCR; TCRdb keeps only in-frame clonotypes and omits some of them. The V and J calls and clone size were taken over from that table, and D and trimming were inferred from the DNA. The table lists some 80,000 clones, about 80% of them singletons, with about 12% in the top ten. Sequencing was performed on peripheral blood. This receptor was identified in a human donor in a cohort sampled during active COVID-19. V is TRBV3-1 (or the pseudogene TRBV3-2) and J is TRBJ2-7; 7 bases map to TRBD1. The CDR3 nucleotides read TGTGCCAGCACCGAAAATAGACAGGGCGGCGAGCAGTACTTC. This translates into CASTENRQGGEQYF.